This is a list of T cell receptor beta chains from one sample in a study of T cell repertoires in cytomegalovirus infection. From the reads, TCRdb called clonotypes with MiXCR, one entry per CDR3 protein. The sample has roughly 320,000 distinct CDR3 sequences, over 7.5% seen once. Sample: PBMCs. The receptor source for this set is a human donor in good health (CMV status not recorded). Some clones in this sample may be carry-over from other donors' samples. The CDR3 runs from the conserved cysteine through the conserved F or W. Each record gives: clone size, V gene, D gene, J gene, CDR3 DNA, CDR3 protein. A D gene is named only where the DNA matches it firmly. Expanded clones are given a class, and other clones once, few, many or no size at all.

size: .
V: TRBV12-5
D: .
J: TRBJ2-7
DNA: TGTGCTAGTGGTTTGGTACCAACCCACCGGGACGAGCAGTACTTC
CDR3: CASGLVPTHRDEQYF

size: .
V: TRBV19
D: .
J: TRBJ1-1
DNA: TGTGACAGTAGTTCGGCCCGACAGACGAACACTGAAGCTTTCTTT
CDR3: CDSSSARQTNTEAFF

size: many
V: TRBV7-4
D: TRBD2
J: TRBJ2-1
DNA: TGTGCCAGCAGCTTAGGGGATAGCGGGGGGCGCAATGAGCAGTTCTTC
CDR3: CASSLGDSGGRNEQFF

size: .
V: TRBV12-3/TRBV12-4
D: TRBD1
J: TRBJ2-2
DNA: TGTGCCAGCAACCATTACCGGGACAGACTGAACACCGGGGAGCTGTTTTTT
CDR3: CASNHYRDRLNTGELFF

size: .
V: TRBV20-1
D: TRBD1
J: TRBJ1-6
DNA: TGCAGTGCTAGAGGTGACAGGGCTTCACCCCTCCACTTT
CDR3: CSARGDRASPLHF

size: .
V: TRBV12-3/TRBV12-4
D: TRBD1
J: TRBJ1-1
DNA: TGTGCCAGCAGTTTCAGAGGCAGGGGGCTCATGAACACTGAAGCTTTCTTT
CDR3: CASSFRGRGLMNTEAFF

size: few
V: TRBV6-1
D: .
J: TRBJ2-7
DNA: TGTGCCAGCAGTGAAGCACACAGGCCCAGCTCCTACGAGCAGTACTTC
CDR3: CASSEAHRPSSYEQYF

size: .
V: TRBV7-6
D: .
J: TRBJ2-1
DNA: TGTGCCAGCAGCTTAAGTGCGGCCTTTTACAATGAGCAGTTCTTC
CDR3: CASSLSAAFYNEQFF

size: few
V: TRBV5-3
D: .
J: TRBJ1-1
DNA: TGTGCCAGCAGCGGCCCCACTGAAGCTTTCTTT
CDR3: CASSGPTEAFF

size: .
V: TRBV6-2/TRBV6-3
D: .
J: TRBJ1-5
DNA: TGTGCCAGCAGCTCCTGGGGGAAGGGCCCTAGTCAGCCCCAGCATTTT
CDR3: CASSSWGKGPSQPQHF

size: .
V: TRBV28
D: .
J: TRBJ1-5
DNA: TGTGCCAGCAGCCATAGGGGGGATCAGCCCCAGCATTTT
CDR3: CASSHRGDQPQHF

size: few
V: TRBV10-3
D: .
J: TRBJ2-1
DNA: TGTGCCACTAACGGGCCCTCTAATGAGCAGTTCTTC
CDR3: CATNGPSNEQFF

size: .
V: TRBV29-1
D: TRBD1
J: TRBJ2-7
DNA: TGCAGCGTTGCGGGGACAGGGGGTTGGTACGAGCAGTACTTC
CDR3: CSVAGTGGWYEQYF

size: many
V: TRBV28
D: .
J: TRBJ2-3
DNA: TGTGCCAGCAGTTTCGGGGGACTCTTCTCTAGAGACCCCCCATCGCAGTATTTT
CDR3: CASSFGGLFSRDPPSQYF

size: few
V: TRBV11-2
D: TRBD2
J: TRBJ2-5
DNA: TGTGCCAGCAGCCCCCGCCGGGGGGGGAATCAAGAGACCCAGTACTTC
CDR3: CASSPRRGGNQETQYF

size: many
V: TRBV7-6
D: TRBD1
J: TRBJ2-7
DNA: TGTGCCAGCAGCTTAGAGGTGGGACAGATCTACGAGCAGTACTTC
CDR3: CASSLEVGQIYEQYF

size: .
V: TRBV11-2
D: .
J: TRBJ2-7
DNA: TGTGCCAGCAGCTTAGCCGGCCTACAATCTATTAAGCAGTACTTC
CDR3: CASSLAGLQSIKQYF

size: many
V: TRBV7-2
D: .
J: TRBJ1-1
DNA: TGTGCCAGCAGCTTAGTGAATTTGGGGCGAGGGTTTGTTGAAGCTTTCTTT
CDR3: CASSLVNLGRGFVEAFF

size: many
V: TRBV7-2
D: .
J: TRBJ2-1
DNA: TGTGCCAGCAGCCCGGGTGCCGAGCGGATCTACAATGAGCAGTTCTTC
CDR3: CASSPGAERIYNEQFF

size: many
V: TRBV3-1
D: .
J: TRBJ1-1
DNA: TGTGCCAGCAGCCGCGAACAGGGGAACACTGAAGCTTTCTTT
CDR3: CASSREQGNTEAFF